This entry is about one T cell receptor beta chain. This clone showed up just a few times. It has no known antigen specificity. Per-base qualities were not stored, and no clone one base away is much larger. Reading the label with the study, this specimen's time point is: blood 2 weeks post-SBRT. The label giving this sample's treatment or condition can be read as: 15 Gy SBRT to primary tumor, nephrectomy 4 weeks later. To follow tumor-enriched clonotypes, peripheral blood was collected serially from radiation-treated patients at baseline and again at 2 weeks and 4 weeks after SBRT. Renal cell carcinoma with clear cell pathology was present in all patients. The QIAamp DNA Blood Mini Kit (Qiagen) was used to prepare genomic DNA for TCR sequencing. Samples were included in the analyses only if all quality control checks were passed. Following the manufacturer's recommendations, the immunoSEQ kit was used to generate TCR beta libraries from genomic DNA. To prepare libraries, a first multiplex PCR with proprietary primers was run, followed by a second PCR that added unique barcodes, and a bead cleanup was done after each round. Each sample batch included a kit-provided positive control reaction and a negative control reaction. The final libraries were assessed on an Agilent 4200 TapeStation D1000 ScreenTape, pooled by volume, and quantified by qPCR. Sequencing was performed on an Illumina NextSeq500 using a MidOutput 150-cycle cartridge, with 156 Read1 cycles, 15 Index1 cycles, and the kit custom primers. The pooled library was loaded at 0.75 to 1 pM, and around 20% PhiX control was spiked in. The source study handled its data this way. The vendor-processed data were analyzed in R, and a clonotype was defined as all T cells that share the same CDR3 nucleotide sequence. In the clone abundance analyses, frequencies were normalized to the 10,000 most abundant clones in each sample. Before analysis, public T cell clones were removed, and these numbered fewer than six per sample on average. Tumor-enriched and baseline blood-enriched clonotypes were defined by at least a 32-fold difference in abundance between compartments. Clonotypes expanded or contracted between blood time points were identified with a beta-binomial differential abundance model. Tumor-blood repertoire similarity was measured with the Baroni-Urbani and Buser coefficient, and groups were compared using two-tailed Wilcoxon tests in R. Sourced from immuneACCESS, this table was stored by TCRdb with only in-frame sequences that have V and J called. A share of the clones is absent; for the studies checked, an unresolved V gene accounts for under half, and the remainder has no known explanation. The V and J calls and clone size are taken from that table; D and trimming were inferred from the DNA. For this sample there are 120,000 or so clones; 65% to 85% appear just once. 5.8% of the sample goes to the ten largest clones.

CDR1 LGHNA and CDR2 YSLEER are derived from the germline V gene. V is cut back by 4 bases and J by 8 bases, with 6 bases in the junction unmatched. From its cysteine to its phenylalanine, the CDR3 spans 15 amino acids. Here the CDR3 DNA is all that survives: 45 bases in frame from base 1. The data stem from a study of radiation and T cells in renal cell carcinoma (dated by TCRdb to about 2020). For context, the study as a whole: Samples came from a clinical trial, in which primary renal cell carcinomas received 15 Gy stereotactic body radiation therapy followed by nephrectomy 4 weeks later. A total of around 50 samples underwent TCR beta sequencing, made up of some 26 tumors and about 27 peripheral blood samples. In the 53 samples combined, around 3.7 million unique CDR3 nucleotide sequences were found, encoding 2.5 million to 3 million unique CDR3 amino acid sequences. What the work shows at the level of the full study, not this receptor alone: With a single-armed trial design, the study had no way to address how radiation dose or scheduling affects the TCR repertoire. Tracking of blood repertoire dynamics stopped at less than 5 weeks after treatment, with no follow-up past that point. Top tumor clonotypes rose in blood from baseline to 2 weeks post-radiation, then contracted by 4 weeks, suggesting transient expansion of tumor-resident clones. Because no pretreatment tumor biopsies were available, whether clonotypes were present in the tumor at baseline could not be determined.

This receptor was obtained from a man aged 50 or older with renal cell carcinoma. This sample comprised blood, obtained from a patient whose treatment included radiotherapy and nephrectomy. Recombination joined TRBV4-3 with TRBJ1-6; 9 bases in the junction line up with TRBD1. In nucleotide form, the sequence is TGCGCCAGCAGCCGGACAGGGGTCAGCGATTCACCCCTCCACTTT. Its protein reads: CASSRTGVSDSPLHF.